Listed below are T cell receptor beta chains from one sample, sequenced in a study of T cell clusters in autoimmune cytopenias. From its re-call of the multiplex PCR reads, TCRdb lists each CDR3 protein once, without DNA. In total, the table holds several thousand distinct CDR3 sequences. Sequencing was done on a sample of peripheral blood. The receptors shown here come from a human donor with an autoimmune cytopenia or autoimmune hepatitis (not recorded which). Each CDR3 is given with its conserved first and last residue. Size is stated for part of the rows, as once, few or many counts, or as a class when the clone is expanded.

clone_size	v_call	j_call	cdr3_aa
-	TRBV7-4	TRBJ1-2	CASSVHRDNYGYTF
medium-sized	TRBV19	TRBJ1-2	CASSIGWDRYTF
medium-sized	TRBV29-1	TRBJ2-1	CSVESGTSGSNEQFF
medium-sized	TRBV15	TRBJ2-1	CATSVPWGGTTNEQFF
-	TRBV7-6	TRBJ1-4	CASSPGGPLQRGQAEKLFF
-	TRBV7-9	TRBJ2-5	CASSFRAGISGRAEPGEETQYF
medium-sized	TRBV12-3/TRBV12-4	TRBJ2-7	CASSFALAGNYEQYF
medium-sized	TRBV27	TRBJ1-2	CASSSTRQGGDGYTF
medium-sized	TRBV6-5	TRBJ2-1	CASSSTGIYNEQFF
medium-sized	TRBV6-1	TRBJ1-1	CASSDRQGRAFF
medium-sized	TRBV6-5	TRBJ1-1	CASSPRASFWGEAFF
medium-sized	TRBV7-9	TRBJ2-1	CASAPGRAFGNEQFF
medium-sized	TRBV6-5	TRBJ2-3	CASSEDFGDTQYF
-	TRBV27	TRBJ1-5	CASSLRGLNQPQHF
medium-sized	TRBV27	TRBJ1-2	CASSWALGGGYGYTF
-	TRBV6-2/TRBV6-3	TRBJ1-1	CASRGAVTEAFF
-	TRBV7-6	TRBJ2-4	CASSLGGPVESLAKNIQYF
medium-sized	TRBV6-6	TRBJ2-7	CASSYSRPGSGEQYF
medium-sized	TRBV6-2/TRBV6-3	TRBJ1-2	CASRVQGNYGYTF
-	TRBV21-1	TRBJ2-4	CASRTRGRGDIQYF
medium-sized	TRBV30	TRBJ2-5	CAWTLLGETQYF
medium-sized	TRBV18	TRBJ2-7	CASSPPGLLTYEQYF
-	TRBV12-3/TRBV12-4	TRBJ2-3	CASSLSWGGTDTQYF
-	TRBV5-1	TRBJ2-1	CASSGTSRYSEQFF
medium-sized	TRBV5-5	TRBJ2-7	CASSSISGTSVRYEQYF
medium-sized	TRBV12-3/TRBV12-4	TRBJ2-6	CASTNTFSGANVLTF
medium-sized	TRBV27	TRBJ1-2	CASSPYGQRNYGYTF
-	TRBV20-1	TRBJ2-7	CSARATEGFYQQYF
medium-sized	TRBV12-3/TRBV12-4	TRBJ2-2	CASSRLANTGELFF
medium-sized	TRBV19	TRBJ1-3	CASTRGRTNTIYF
-	TRBV6-2/TRBV6-3	TRBJ2-2	CASSPTGTKNTGELFF
-	TRBV20-1	TRBJ1-6	CSARQGDSPLHF
medium-sized	TRBV6-6	TRBJ2-3	CASSPSTDTQYF